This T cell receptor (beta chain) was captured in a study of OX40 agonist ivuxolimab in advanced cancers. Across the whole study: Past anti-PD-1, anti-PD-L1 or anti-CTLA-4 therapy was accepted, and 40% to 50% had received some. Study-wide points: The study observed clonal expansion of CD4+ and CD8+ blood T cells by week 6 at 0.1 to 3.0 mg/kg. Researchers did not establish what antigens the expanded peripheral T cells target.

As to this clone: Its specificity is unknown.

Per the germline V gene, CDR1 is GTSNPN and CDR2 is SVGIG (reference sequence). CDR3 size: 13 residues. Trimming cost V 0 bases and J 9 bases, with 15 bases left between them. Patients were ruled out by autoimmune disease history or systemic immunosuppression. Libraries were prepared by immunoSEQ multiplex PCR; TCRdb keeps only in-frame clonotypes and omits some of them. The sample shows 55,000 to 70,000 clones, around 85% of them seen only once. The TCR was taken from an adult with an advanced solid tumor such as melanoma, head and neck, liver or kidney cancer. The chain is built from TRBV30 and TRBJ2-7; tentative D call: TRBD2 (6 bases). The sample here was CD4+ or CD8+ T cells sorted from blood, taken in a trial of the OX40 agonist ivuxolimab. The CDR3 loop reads CAWSVSGDLGQYF. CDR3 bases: TGTGCCTGGAGTGTATCGGGGGACCTCGGGCAGTACTTC.